The 12 T cell receptor beta chains below come from one sample, sequenced in a study of T cell responses to AZD1222 COVID-19 vaccine. TCRdb's table, derived via immunoSEQ multiplex PCR, lists solely in-frame clones and lacks some. The sample holds 100,000 or so clones, 80% to 90% seen once. Sequenced material: peripheral blood, taken 28 days after the second AZD1222 dose. These receptors were obtained from an adult who received the AZD1222 COVID-19 vaccine.

This sequence joins TRBV12-3 or TRBV12-4 and TRBJ1-1; TRBD1 matches 10 bases. This CDR3 region has 13 residues. V was clipped by 7 bases and J by 4 bases; unmatched bases: 3. The CDR3 coding sequence is TGTGCCAGCATTAGGACAGGGGGCACTGAAGCTTTCTTT. It specifies CASIRTGGTEAFF.

This chain joins TRBV6-5 and TRBJ1-5; D uncertain. The CDR3 length is 14 residues. CDR1 and CDR2 from the germline V gene are MNHEY and SVGAGI. The V end lost 5 bases, the J end lost 3 bases, and 11 bases lay between the germline ends. The CDR3 nucleotides read TGTGCCAGCAGTCCTGTACAGCCCAATCAGCCCCAGCATTTT. Translated: CASSPVQPNQPQHF.

This rearrangement joins TRBV28 to TRBJ2-7, with D possibly TRBD2 on 5 matching bases. Trimming took off 7 bases at V and 2 bases at J, with 9 bases between the two ends. CDR3 length: 12 amino acids. Germline lookup yields CDR1 MDHEN and CDR2 SYDVKM. This chain's CDR3 is CASTDYTYEQYF. CDR3 DNA sequence: TGTGCCAGCACTGACTACACCTACGAGCAGTACTTC.

A single count supports this clone. The chain recombines TRBV29-1 with TRBJ1-1; D call uncertain. V was shortened by 0 bases and J by 1 base, with 9 bases between the two germline ends. The CDR3 is 14 residues long. Germline assignment: CDR1 SQVTM and CDR2 ANQGSEA. The CDR3 bases are TGCAGCGTTGAAGATGATGGCCAGAACACTGAAGCTTTCTTT. Its translation is CSVEDDGQNTEAFF.

The chain combines TRBV21-1 with TRBJ2-7; TRBD2 is taken as the D call from the table, unchecked against the DNA. TRBV21-1 is a pseudogene segment. The CDR3 consists of 15 residues. The CDR3 sequence: CASSKSCPGIYEQYF. In nucleotides, the CDR3 is TGTGCCAGCAGCAAAAGCTGTCCGGGTATCTACGAGCAGTACTTC.

This chain uses TRBV4-2 with TRBJ2-7; 13 bases map to TRBD2. V shed 0 bases, J shed 7 bases, and the junction held 3 bases outside the gene matches. The germline V gene has CDR1 LGHNA and CDR2 YNFKEQ. The CDR3 length is 15 residues. This CDR3 is CASSQDTTSGREQYF. The CDR3 region has the DNA TGTGCCAGCAGCCAAGATACGACTAGCGGGAGGGAGCAGTACTTC.

J is TRBJ2-3 and V is TRBV29-1, with D possibly called TRBD1 or TRBD2 (7 bases each). Trimming removed 4 bases at V and 6 bases at J, with 14 bases between. The germline gives CDR1 SQVTM, CDR2 ANQGSEA. The length of the CDR3 is 13 residues. Here the CDR3 reads CSVGAGGDDTQYF. The CDR3 nucleotides are TGCAGCGTTGGAGCAGGGGGGGATGATACGCAGTATTTT.

The chain combines TRBV18 with TRBJ2-7, with 10 bases matching TRBD1. The CDR3 totals 14 residues. Germline CDR1 KGHSH, CDR2 LQKENI. V shed 3 bases, J shed 7 bases, and the junction held 6 bases outside the gene matches. This CDR3 reads CASSPGTGEGEQYF. CDR3 sequence (DNA): TGTGCCAGCTCACCCGGGACAGGGGAGGGAGAGCAGTACTTC.

The chain couples TRBV6-5 to TRBJ1-3; no firm D call. Per germline, CDR1 MNHEY and CDR2 SVGAGI. With 6 bases removed from V and 0 bases from J, the gap between germline ends came to 12 bases. CDR3 length: 15 residues. The CDR3 sequence: CASRARRLSGNTIYF. In nucleotides, the CDR3 is TGTGCCAGCAGAGCCAGGAGACTCTCTGGAAACACCATATATTTT.

This sequence joins TRBV27 and TRBJ2-7; 9 nucleotides align to TRBD2. Germline values: CDR1 MNHEY, CDR2 SMNVEV (reference sequence). The CDR3 runs 15 residues. With V trimmed by 6 bases and J by 5 bases, 11 bases remained unmatched. The DNA for the CDR3 is TGTGCCAGCAGACCCATTAGCGGGAGAAGTAACGAGCAGTACTTC. It is translated as CASRPISGRSNEQYF.

V usage is TRBV7-2 and J usage is TRBJ2-3; weak D call: TRBD1 (6 bases). The CDR3 sequence is 15 residues long. V was trimmed by 2 bases and J by 0 bases, leaving 9 bases between them. The germline V gene encodes CDR1 SGHTA and CDR2 FQGNSA. CDR3 residues: CASSLRGFSTDTQYF. The CDR3 DNA follows: TGTGCCAGCAGCTTAAGGGGGTTCAGCACAGATACGCAGTATTTT. Variable domain in full (rest from reference TRBV7-2 and TRBJ2-3): GAGVSQSPSNKVTEKGKDVELRCDPISGHTALYWYRQSLGQGLEFLIYFQGNSAPDKSGLPSDRFSAERTGGSVSTLTIQRTQQEDSAVYLCASSLRGFSTDTQYFGPGTRLTVL.

This chain uses TRBV10-3 with TRBJ2-5; possibly TRBD1 for D (5 bases). This CDR3 contains 16 residues. Germline lookup yields CDR1 ENHRY and CDR2 SYGVKD. V was shortened by 5 bases and J by 5 bases, with 21 bases between the two germline ends. The CDR3: CAISLGQAPDRETQYF. DNA of the CDR3: TGTGCCATCAGTTTGGGGCAGGCGCCGGATAGGGAGACCCAGTACTTC.